Each of the 29 T cell receptor beta chains below was sequenced from the same sample in a study of blood T cells in healthy people across ages. A J-beta primer mix and a sample-barcoded 5' primer were used in a second PCR of about 7 to 12 cycles. Via MiXCR, TCRdb re-called the 5' RACE reads, giving one row per CDR3 protein. The sample comprises roughly 550,000 distinct CDR3 sequences, 24% of which are singletons, and 8.7% rests with the top ten. These records were also assigned to another study, of T cells of mothers and their children.

Input material: blood. Source of these receptors: a boy younger than 18 in good health.

There are a few counts of this clonotype. This chain joins TRBV6-1 and TRBJ2-6, with 9 bases that match TRBD1. From germline, CDR1 is MNHNS and CDR2 SASEGT. The CDR3 length is 17 residues. V lost 6 bases, J lost 4 bases, and 10 bases stayed unmatched. This CDR3 reads CASSGGQGALGANVLTF. As DNA, the CDR3 is TGTGCCAGCAGCGGGGGACAGGGAGCTCTCGGGGCCAACGTCCTGACTTTC.

This clonotype was counted a few times. The gene calls are TRBV7-9 and TRBJ2-7; D is perhaps TRBD1 (6 bases). This CDR3 has 15 residues. Germline-derived CDR1 and CDR2 are SEHNR and FQNEAQ (reference sequence). V was cut by 4 bases and J by 3 bases, with 16 bases left in between. CDR3 DNA: TGTGCCAGCAGCTACTGGACAGCTCCATTCTACGAGCAGTACTTC. This translates into CASSYWTAPFYEQYF.

Turning to this clonotype: At one of its ends the junction is not consistent with the germline gene, which may arise from a read error. The chain is built from TRBV7-9 and TRBJ1-1, with 8 bases fitting TRBD1. There are 14 residues in the CDR3. Germline CDR1 and CDR2: SEHNR and FQNEAQ (reference sequence). CDR3 in amino acids: CASSPDRVYIEPFF. In DNA, the CDR3 is TGTGCCAGCAGCCCGGACAGGGTTTACATTGAACCTTTCTTT.

This chain connects TRBV5-6 to TRBJ2-5, with D unresolved. V dropped 0 bases and J dropped 1 base, with 7 bases sitting between them. CDR1 is SGHDT and CDR2 is YYEEEE in the germline V gene. The CDR3 is 14 residues long. Here the CDR3 reads CASSLDPFQETQYF. CDR3 in DNA: TGTGCCAGCAGCTTGGATCCATTCCAAGAGACCCAGTACTTC.

J is TRBJ2-3 and V is TRBV25-1, with D tentatively TRBD2 (6 bases). The length of the CDR3 is 13 residues. V lost 3 bases and J 14 bases, leaving 18 bases between the germline ends. Germline assignment: CDR1 MGHDK and CDR2 SYGVNS. CDR3 loop: CASSEGTQRFRYF. CDR3 sequence (DNA): TGTGCCAGCAGTGAGGGGACTCAGAGGTTTCGGTATTTT. Full variable domain (missing parts from reference TRBV25-1 and TRBJ2-3): EADIYQTPRYLVIGTGKKITLECSQTMGHDKMYWYQQDPGMELHLIHYSYGVNSTEKGDLSSESTVSRIRTEHFPLTLESARPSHTSQYLCASSEGTQRFRYFGPGTRLTVL.

This chain links TRBV12-3 or TRBV12-4 with TRBJ2-7; perhaps TRBD1 as D (6 bases). Trimming shortened V by 1 base and J by 6 bases, and 16 bases separated the two germline ends. The CDR3 runs 15 residues. This CDR3 reads CASSLGGTSLAEQYF. The CDR3 DNA sequence: TGTGCCAGCAGTTTAGGTGGGACAAGTCTTGCCGAGCAGTACTTC.

The chain employs TRBV5-5 and TRBJ2-1; 7 bases fit TRBD1. V dropped 1 base and J dropped 7; count of bases not matched to a gene: 5. CDR3 length: 14 residues. The germline V gene has CDR1 SGHKS and CDR2 YYEKEE (reference sequence). Here the CDR3 reads CASSLSGGYNEQFF. The DNA for the CDR3 is TGTGCCAGCAGCTTGTCAGGGGGATATAATGAGCAGTTCTTC.

The chain carries TRBV5-1 and TRBJ1-2; D is undetermined. V was trimmed by 1 base and J by 3 bases, leaving 7 bases between them. The CDR3 is 13 amino acids. Germline assignment: CDR1 SGHRS and CDR2 YFSETQ. The CDR3 sequence: CASSLLGDYGYTF. DNA for the CDR3: TGCGCCAGCAGCTTGTTGGGCGACTATGGCTACACCTTC.

The V and J genes are TRBV7-3 and TRBJ2-1; D is uncertain. Per the germline V gene, CDR1 is SGHTA and CDR2 is FQGTGA. This CDR3 has 14 amino acids. The CDR3 loop is CASSLIPENNEQFF. The CDR3 nucleotides are TGTGCTAGTAGCTTAATCCCAGAAAACAATGAGCAGTTCTTC.

The V and J genes are TRBV7-3 and TRBJ2-3, with D tentatively TRBD2 (5 bases). The CDR3 totals 15 residues. Trimming stripped 4 bases from V and 1 base from J, with 12 bases between. In germline, CDR1 is SGHTA, CDR2 FQGTGA. DNA for the CDR3: TGTGCCAGCAGCTATTCGGGGAGCGGCACAGATACGCAGTATTTT. Encoded protein: CASSYSGSGTDTQYF.

J is TRBJ1-2 and V is TRBV12-3 or TRBV12-4, with a possible D match to TRBD1 (5 bases). The CDR3 sequence is 13 residues long. V lost 6 bases to trimming and J lost 5 bases, with 13 bases between them. This CDR3 is CASRDRDLYGYTF. The CDR3 DNA follows: TGTGCCAGCAGAGATCGGGACCTTTATGGCTACACCTTC.

This clonotype has just a few counts. The chain carries TRBV11-1 and TRBJ2-2, with TRBD2 identical over 10 bases. Germline CDR1 SGHAT, CDR2 FQDESV (reference sequence). The V gene end was trimmed by 5 bases and the J gene end by 1 base; junction bases not matched to a gene: 19. The CDR3 spans 21 residues. CDR3 sequence reads: CASSPDRAMRRTSGNTGELFF. The DNA of the CDR3 is TGTGCCAGCAGCCCCGACAGGGCCATGAGACGGACTAGCGGGAACACCGGGGAGCTGTTTTTT.

In this sample, this clonotype turned up a few times. The junction departs from the called germline gene at one end, perhaps through a read error. The chain employs TRBV6-6 and TRBJ2-7; D unclear. The CDR3 consists of 14 residues. Germline V gene data show CDR1 as MNHNY and CDR2 as SVGAGI (reference sequence). The CDR3 DNA reads TGTGCCAGCAGTTACTACGATCTCTCCTACGAACAGTACTTC. The encoded protein is CASSYYDLSYEQYF.

The chain recombines TRBV20-1 with TRBJ1-4; D gene uncertain. Trimming cost V 0 bases and J 7 bases, with 9 bases left between them. This CDR3 region has 13 residues. Looked up from germline, CDR1 is DFQATT and CDR2 is SNEGSKA (reference sequence). The CDR3 is CSARDTPGEKLFF. The CDR3, as DNA: TGCAGTGCTAGAGATACTCCCGGTGAAAAACTGTTTTTT.

This chain joins TRBV4-3 and TRBJ2-5; the match to TRBD1 covers 9 bases. The DNA end is a closer match to TRBJ2-7, so the J assignment may be wrong. The CDR3 length is 14 residues. The germline V gene has CDR1 LGHNA and CDR2 YSLEER. This CDR3 reads CASSPGTGFNEQYF. The CDR3 DNA reads as TGCGCCAGCAGCCCCGGGACAGGGTTCAACGAGCAGTACTTC.

Turning to this clonotype: Possible read error: a much larger clone is one base away. The J gene is TRBJ1-4, the V gene TRBV5-6; 7 nucleotides match TRBD1. V shed 4 bases, J shed 2 bases, and the junction held 5 bases outside the gene matches. The germline gives CDR1 SGHDT, CDR2 YYEEEE. The CDR3 is 15 amino acids. The CDR3: CASSTRGRTNEKLFF. CDR3 nucleotide sequence: TGTGCCAGCAGCACCAGGGGGAGGACTAATGAAAAACTGTTTTTT.

The chain combines TRBV29-1 with TRBJ2-4; D perhaps matches TRBD2 (5 bases). The CDR3 runs 10 residues. In germline, CDR1 is SQVTM, CDR2 ANQGSEA. Trimming took 3 bases from V and 9 from J, leaving 6 bases between them. The CDR3 loop is CSVDGVIQYF. As DNA, the CDR3 is TGCAGCGTTGACGGGGTCATTCAGTACTTC. The full variable domain, with the rest looked up from reference TRBV29-1 and TRBJ2-4, is SAVISQKPSRDICQRGTSLTIQCQVDSQVTMMFWYRQQPGQSLTLIATANQGSEATYESGFVIDKFPISRPNLTFSTLTVSNMSPEDSSIYLCSVDGVIQYFGAGTRLSVL.

This clonotype appeared many times. This chain connects TRBV6-4 to TRBJ2-1; 13 nucleotides match TRBD2. The germline V gene has CDR1 MRHNA and CDR2 SNTAGT. V shed 2 bases and J 6 bases; nucleotides not matched to a gene: 1. The CDR3 has 15 amino acids. CDR3 DNA sequence: TGTGCCAGCAGTGACACTAGCGGGGGGGCCAATGAGCAGTTCTTC. Protein product: CASSDTSGGANEQFF.

This clonotype came up a few times. The CDR3 DNA is TGCGCCAGCAGCCAAGATGGAATAGCGGACTACAATGAGCAGTTCTTC. As protein: CASSQDGIADYNEQFF. The chain couples TRBV4-3 to TRBJ2-1; tentatively, D is TRBD2 (6 bases). CDR1 LGHNA and CDR2 YSLEER come from the germline V gene. Trimming pared 0 bases from V and 3 bases from J, leaving 12 bases between. This CDR3 has 16 residues.

This clonotype was counted only a few times. The chain links TRBV3-1 to TRBJ2-5; no definite D call. Per the germline V gene, CDR1 is LGHDT and CDR2 is YNNKEL (reference sequence). The CDR3 consists of 13 residues. The germline V and J ends were trimmed by 4 bases and 0 bases, with 6 bases remaining between them. CDR3 in DNA: TGTGCCAGCAGCCCAGAAGACCAAGAGACCCAGTACTTC. It is translated as CASSPEDQETQYF.

A few counts support this clonotype. V usage is TRBV7-9 and J usage is TRBJ2-5; 7 bases line up with TRBD2. The assigned J gene may be wrong: the sequence end matches TRBJ2-1 better. The CDR3 totals 14 residues. CDR1 is SEHNR and CDR2 is FQNEAQ in the germline V gene (reference sequence). Here the CDR3 reads CASSLGGRGDEQFF. The CDR3 DNA sequence: TGTGCCAGCAGCTTAGGCGGGAGAGGGGATGAGCAGTTCTTC.

This clonotype came up a few times. The V gene is TRBV25-1, the J gene TRBJ1-1; D is unresolved. The CDR3 is 12 amino acids. The V end was cut by 6 bases, the J end by 1 base, with 6 bases between. The germline CDR1 and CDR2 sequences are MGHDK and SYGVNS. The CDR3 DNA reads TGTGCCAGCAGGGCGGGGAACACTGAAGCTTTCTTT. This encodes CASRAGNTEAFF.

This clonotype was counted many times. The genes are TRBV7-2 and TRBJ2-5; possible D gene TRBD2, 6 bases. The V and J ends lost 3 bases and 4 bases respectively, with 12 bases between them. CDR1 SGHTA and CDR2 FQGNSA come from the germline V gene. The CDR3 is 14 residues long. The CDR3 nucleotides read TGTGCCAGCAGCTTCGGGGGAGTCGGAGAGACCCAGTACTTC. As protein: CASSFGGVGETQYF.

As DNA, the CDR3 is TGCGCCAGCAGCTTGACCACAGGGGGCACTGAAGCTTTCTTT. Amino acids: CASSLTTGGTEAFF. The chain recombines TRBV5-1 with TRBJ1-1, with 8 nucleotides matching TRBD1. V dropped 1 base and J dropped 4; count of bases not matched to a gene: 3. The CDR3 sequence is 14 residues long. Germline lookup yields CDR1 SGHRS and CDR2 YFSETQ.

Ten or more counts support this clonotype. The rearrangement joins TRBV4-3 to TRBJ1-5, with TRBD1 identical over 10 bases. Looked up from germline, CDR1 is LGHNA and CDR2 is YSLEER. The CDR3 is 13 amino acids. Trimming cost V 4 bases and J 7 bases; bases outside gene matches: 1. The CDR3 loop is CASSRDRGQPQHF. The DNA for the CDR3 is TGCGCCAGCAGCCGGGACAGGGGACAGCCCCAGCATTTT.

The chain is built from TRBV4-1 and TRBJ2-5, with 9 bases lining up with TRBD1. The DNA end is a closer match to TRBJ2-7, so the J assignment may be wrong. CDR1 is MGHRA and CDR2 is YSYEKL in the germline V gene. This CDR3 is built from 17 residues. The CDR3 loop reads CASSLFWGQGVSYEQYF. In DNA, the CDR3 is TGCGCCAGCAGCCTGTTTTGGGGACAGGGTGTAAGCTACGAGCAGTACTTC.

The rearrangement uses TRBV25-1 and TRBJ2-7, with TRBD1 identical over 10 bases. After removal of 6 bases from V and 3 bases from J, the junction contained 8 bases not matched to a gene. The germline V gene has CDR1 MGHDK and CDR2 SYGVNS. There are 15 residues in the CDR3. The CDR3 region has the DNA TGTGCCAGCAGGGATGACAGGGGGCTTAGCTACGAGCAGTACTTC. Translating it yields CASRDDRGLSYEQYF.

The chain has TRBV15 and TRBJ2-7; D may be TRBD1 (5 bases). Trimming stripped 8 bases from V and 2 bases from J, with 19 bases between. This CDR3 region has 15 residues. The germline CDR1 and CDR2 sequences are LNHNV and YYDKDF (reference sequence). The CDR3 protein is CATRDQGKEPYEQYF. For the CDR3, the DNA is TGTGCCACCCGAGACCAGGGTAAAGAACCCTACGAGCAGTACTTC. Full variable domain (remainder filled in from reference TRBV15 and TRBJ2-7): DAMVIQNPRYQVTQFGKPVTLSCSQTLNHNVMYWYQQKSSQAPKLLFHYYDKDFNNEADTPDNFQSRRPNTSFCFLDIRSPGLGDTAMYLCATRDQGKEPYEQYFGPGTRLTVT.

This clonotype has a handful of counts. The V gene is TRBV6-4, the J gene TRBJ2-5; 11 nucleotides line up with TRBD2. This CDR3 is 18 amino acids long. The V and J ends lost 0 bases and 1 base, in that order; junction bases with no gene match: 7. The germline CDR1 and CDR2 sequences are MRHNA and SNTAGT. CDR3 region: CASSDSRGLAAIQETQYF. DNA of the CDR3: TGTGCCAGCAGTGACTCGAGGGGACTAGCGGCAATCCAAGAGACCCAGTACTTC.